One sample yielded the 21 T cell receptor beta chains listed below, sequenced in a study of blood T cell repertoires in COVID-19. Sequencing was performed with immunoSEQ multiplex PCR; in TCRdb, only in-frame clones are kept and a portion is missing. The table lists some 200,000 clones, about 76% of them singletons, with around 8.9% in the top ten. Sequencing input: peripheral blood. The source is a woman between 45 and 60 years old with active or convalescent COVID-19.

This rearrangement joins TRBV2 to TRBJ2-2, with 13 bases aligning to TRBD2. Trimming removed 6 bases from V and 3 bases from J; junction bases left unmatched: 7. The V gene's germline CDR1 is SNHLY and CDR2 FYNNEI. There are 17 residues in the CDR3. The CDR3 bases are TGTGCCAGCAGCCCGGGACTAGCGGGGAGCTACACCGGGGAGCTGTTTTTT. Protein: CASSPGLAGSYTGELFF.

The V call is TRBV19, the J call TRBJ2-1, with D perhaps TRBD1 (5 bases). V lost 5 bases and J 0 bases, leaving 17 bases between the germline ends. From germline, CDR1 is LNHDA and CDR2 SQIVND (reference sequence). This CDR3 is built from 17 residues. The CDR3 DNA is TGTGCCAGTAGTCCCGCCAACATGGGGCCCTCCTACAATGAGCAGTTCTTC. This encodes CASSPANMGPSYNEQFF. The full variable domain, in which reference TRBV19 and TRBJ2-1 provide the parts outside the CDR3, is DGGITQSPKYLFRKEGQNVTLSCEQNLNHDAMYWYRQDPGQGLRLIYYSQIVNDFQKGDIAEGYSVSREKKESFPLTVTSAQKNPTAFYLCASSPANMGPSYNEQFFGPGTRLTVL.

Here the CDR3 DNA reads TGTGCCTGGAGTAGGGAGGGGAATGAAAAACTGTTTTTT. Protein sequence: CAWSREGNEKLFF. J is TRBJ1-4 and V is TRBV30; D is possibly TRBD1 (5 bases). CDR3 length: 13 amino acids. Trimming took off 2 bases at V and 5 bases at J, with 9 bases between the two ends. Germline V gives CDR1 GTSNPN, CDR2 SVGIG (reference sequence).

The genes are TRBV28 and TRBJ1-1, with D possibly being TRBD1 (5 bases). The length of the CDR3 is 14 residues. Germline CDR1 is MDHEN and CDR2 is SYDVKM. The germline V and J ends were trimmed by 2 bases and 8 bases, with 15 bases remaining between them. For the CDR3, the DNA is TGTGCCAGCAGTTTACGGGCGGTGAACAGGGAAGCTTTCTTT. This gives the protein CASSLRAVNREAFF.

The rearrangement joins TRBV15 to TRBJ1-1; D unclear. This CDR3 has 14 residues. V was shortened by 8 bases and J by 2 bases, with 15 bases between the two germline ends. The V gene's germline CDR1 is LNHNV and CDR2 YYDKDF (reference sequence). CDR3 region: CATRRVNLNTEAFF. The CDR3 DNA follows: TGTGCCACCCGGCGGGTGAACCTAAACACTGAAGCTTTCTTT.

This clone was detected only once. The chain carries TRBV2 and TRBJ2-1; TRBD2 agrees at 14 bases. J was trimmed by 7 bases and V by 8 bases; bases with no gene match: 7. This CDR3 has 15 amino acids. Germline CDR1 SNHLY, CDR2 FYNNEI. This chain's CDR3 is CASGAGTSGSNEQFF. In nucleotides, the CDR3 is TGTGCCAGCGGAGCCGGGACTAGCGGGAGTAATGAGCAGTTCTTC.

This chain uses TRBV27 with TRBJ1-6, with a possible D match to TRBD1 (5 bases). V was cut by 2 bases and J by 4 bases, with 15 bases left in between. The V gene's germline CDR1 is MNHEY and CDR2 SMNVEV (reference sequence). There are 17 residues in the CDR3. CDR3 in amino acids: CASSLRQGGAYNSPLHF. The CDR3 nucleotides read TGTGCCAGCAGTTTACGTCAGGGAGGGGCGTATAATTCACCCCTCCACTTT.

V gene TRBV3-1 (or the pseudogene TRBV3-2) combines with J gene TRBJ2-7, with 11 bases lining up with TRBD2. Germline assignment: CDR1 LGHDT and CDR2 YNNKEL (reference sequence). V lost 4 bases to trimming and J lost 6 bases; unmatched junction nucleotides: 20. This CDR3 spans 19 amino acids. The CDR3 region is CASSPSGVAGGIVATEQYF. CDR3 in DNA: TGTGCCAGCAGCCCCTCAGGGGTAGCGGGAGGGATCGTCGCGACCGAGCAGTACTTC.

CDR3 nucleotides: TGCGCCAGCAGCTTGAGGCAGGATTACAATGAGCAGTTCTTC. Residues: CASSLRQDYNEQFF. The J gene is TRBJ2-1, the V gene TRBV5-1; D is uncertain. The CDR3 is 14 residues long. V was cut by 1 base and J by 4 bases, with 9 bases left in between. Germline V lookup: CDR1 SGHRS, CDR2 YFSETQ. The variable domain in full, completed from reference TRBV5-1 and TRBJ2-1, reads KAGVTQTPRYLIKTRGQQVTLSCSPISGHRSVSWYQQTPGQGLQFLFEYFSETQRNKGNFPGRFSGRQFSNSRSEMNVSTLELGDSALYLCASSLRQDYNEQFFGPGTRLTVL.

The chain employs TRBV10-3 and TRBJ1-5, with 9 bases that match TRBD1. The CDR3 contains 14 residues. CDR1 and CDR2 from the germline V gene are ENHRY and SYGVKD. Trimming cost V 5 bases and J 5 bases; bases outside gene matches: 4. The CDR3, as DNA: TGTGCCATCAGTCCACAGGGGGCCGATCAGCCCCAGCATTTT. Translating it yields CAISPQGADQPQHF.

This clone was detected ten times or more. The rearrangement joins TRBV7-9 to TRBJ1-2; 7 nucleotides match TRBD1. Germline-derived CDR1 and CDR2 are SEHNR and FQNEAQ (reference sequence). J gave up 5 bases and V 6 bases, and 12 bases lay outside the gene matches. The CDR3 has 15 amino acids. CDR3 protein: CASRPYTGDAYGYTF. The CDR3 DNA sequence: TGTGCCAGCAGACCTTATACAGGGGACGCTTATGGCTACACCTTC.

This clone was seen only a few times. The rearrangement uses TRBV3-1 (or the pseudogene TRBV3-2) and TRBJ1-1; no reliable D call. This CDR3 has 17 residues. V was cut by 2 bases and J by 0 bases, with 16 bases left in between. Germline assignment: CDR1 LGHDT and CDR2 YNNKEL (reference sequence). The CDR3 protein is CASSQSLQTPMNTEAFF. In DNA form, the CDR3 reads TGTGCCAGCAGCCAATCTTTGCAGACTCCCATGAACACTGAAGCTTTCTTT.

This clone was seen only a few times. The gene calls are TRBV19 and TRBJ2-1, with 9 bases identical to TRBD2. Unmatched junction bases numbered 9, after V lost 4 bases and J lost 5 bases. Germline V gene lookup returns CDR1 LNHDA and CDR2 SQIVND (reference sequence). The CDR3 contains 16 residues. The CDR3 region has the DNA TGTGCCAGTAGTAGAATCCCGGCGGGAGGGGACAATGAGCAGTTCTTC. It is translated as CASSRIPAGGDNEQFF.

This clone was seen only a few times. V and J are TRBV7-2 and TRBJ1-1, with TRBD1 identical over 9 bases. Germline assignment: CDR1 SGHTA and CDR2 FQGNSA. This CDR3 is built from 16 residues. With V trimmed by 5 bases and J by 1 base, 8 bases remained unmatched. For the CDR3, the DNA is TGTGCCAGCAGCCAAGGACAGGGGAGGGCGAACACTGAAGCTTTCTTT. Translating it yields CASSQGQGRANTEAFF. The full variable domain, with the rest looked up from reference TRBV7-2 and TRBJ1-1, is GAGVSQSPSNKVTEKGKDVELRCDPISGHTALYWYRQSLGQGLEFLIYFQGNSAPDKSGLPSDRFSAERTGGSVSTLTIQRTQQEDSAVYLCASSQGQGRANTEAFFGQGTRLTVV.

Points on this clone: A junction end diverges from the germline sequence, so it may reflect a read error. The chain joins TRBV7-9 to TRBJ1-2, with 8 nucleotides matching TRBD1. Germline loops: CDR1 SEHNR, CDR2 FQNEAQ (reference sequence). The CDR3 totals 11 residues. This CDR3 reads CASSLLNGTGF. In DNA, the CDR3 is TGTGCCAGCAGCTTATTGAACGGGACAGGCTTC. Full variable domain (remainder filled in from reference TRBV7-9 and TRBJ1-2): DTGVSQNPRHKITKRGQNVTFRCDPISEHNRLYWYRQTLGQGPEFLTYFQNEAQLEKSRLLSDRFSAERPKGSFSTLEIQRTEQGDSAMYLCASSLLNGTGFGSGTRLTVV.

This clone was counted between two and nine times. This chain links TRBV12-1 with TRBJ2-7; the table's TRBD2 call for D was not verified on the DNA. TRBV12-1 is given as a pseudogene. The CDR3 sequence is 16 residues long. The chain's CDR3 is CASSFAPDYLHYEQYF. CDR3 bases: TGTGCCAGCAGCTTTGCCCCGGACTACCTCCACTACGAGCAGTACTTC.

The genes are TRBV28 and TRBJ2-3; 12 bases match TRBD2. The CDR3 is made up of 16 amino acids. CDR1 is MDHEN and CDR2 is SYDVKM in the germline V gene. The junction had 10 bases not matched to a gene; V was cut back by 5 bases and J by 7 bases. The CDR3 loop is CASSERLAGVLNTQYF. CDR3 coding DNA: TGTGCCAGCAGTGAGAGACTAGCGGGAGTATTAAATACGCAGTATTTT. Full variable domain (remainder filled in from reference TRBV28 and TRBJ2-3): DVKVTQSSRYLVKRTGEKVFLECVQDMDHENMFWYRQDPGLGLRLIYFSYDVKMKEKGDIPEGYSVSREKKERFSLILESASTNQTSMYLCASSERLAGVLNTQYFGPGTRLTVL.

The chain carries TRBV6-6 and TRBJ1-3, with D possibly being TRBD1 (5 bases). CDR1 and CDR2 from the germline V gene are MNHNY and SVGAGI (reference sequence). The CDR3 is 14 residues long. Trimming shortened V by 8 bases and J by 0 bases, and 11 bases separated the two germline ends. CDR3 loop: CASLQDSSGNTIYF. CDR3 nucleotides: TGTGCCAGCCTCCAAGACAGCTCTGGAAACACCATATATTTT.

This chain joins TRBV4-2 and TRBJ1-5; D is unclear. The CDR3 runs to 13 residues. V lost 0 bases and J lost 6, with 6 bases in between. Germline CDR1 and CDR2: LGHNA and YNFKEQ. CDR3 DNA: TGTGCCAGCAGCCAAGATAGTAGTCAGCCCCAGCATTTT. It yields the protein CASSQDSSQPQHF.

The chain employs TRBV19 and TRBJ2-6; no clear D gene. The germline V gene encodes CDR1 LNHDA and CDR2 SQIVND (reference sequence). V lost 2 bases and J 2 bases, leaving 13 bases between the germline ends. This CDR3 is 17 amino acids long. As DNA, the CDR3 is TGTGCCAGTAGTATACTGACTTTCCCCACTGGGGCCAACGTCCTGACTTTC. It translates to CASSILTFPTGANVLTF. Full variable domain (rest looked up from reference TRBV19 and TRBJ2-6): DGGITQSPKYLFRKEGQNVTLSCEQNLNHDAMYWYRQDPGQGLRLIYYSQIVNDFQKGDIAEGYSVSREKKESFPLTVTSAQKNPTAFYLCASSILTFPTGANVLTFGAGSRLTVL.

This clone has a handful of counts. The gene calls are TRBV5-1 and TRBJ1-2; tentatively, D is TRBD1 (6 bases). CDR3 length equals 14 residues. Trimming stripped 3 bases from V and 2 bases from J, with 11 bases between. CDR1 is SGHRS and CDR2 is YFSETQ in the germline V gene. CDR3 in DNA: TGCGCCAGCAGCTCACGACAGGACAACTATGGCTACACCTTC. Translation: CASSSRQDNYGYTF.